These 26 T cell receptor beta chains were sequenced from one sample in a study of tumor-infiltrating lymphocytes in primary liver carcinoma. Germline DNA was also extracted, while the blood RNA originated from unsorted whole blood. Making TCR beta cDNA involved around 510 ng total RNA and a constant-region primer. Sequencing libraries for TCR beta derived from three nested multiplex PCR rounds that used slightly modified ARM-PCR. Researchers ran the first two PCR rounds for ten to eleven cycles each with TRBV1-TRBV30 forward primers and a C-beta reverse primer. TCRdb reanalysed the multiplex PCR reads using MiXCR and keeps one entry per CDR3 protein. The profile shows approximately 330,000 distinct CDR3 sequences, about 61% of them singletons. The specimen sequenced was peripheral blood. The receptors were sampled from a man aged 40-49 years with primary liver carcinoma and hepatitis B virus infection.

Turning to this clonotype: Since the CDR3 does not end with the conserved phenylalanine or tryptophan, this likely comes from a read error. The limits of the CDR3 on the DNA are not certain, so only TCRdb's listed CDR3 is given. This chain connects TRBV4-3 to TRBJ2-1; no DNA check was done on the table's D call, TRBD2. 15 amino acids form the CDR3, both terminal residues included. CDR1 and CDR2 (germline): LGHNA, YSLEER. The CDR3: CASSQDGRPNNEEFS.

V gene TRBV5-4 combines with J gene TRBJ2-5; TRBD2 matches 13 bases. CDR1 and CDR2 from the germline V gene are SGHNT and YYREEE (reference sequence). CDR3 length: 18 amino acids. Germline trimming cut 2 bases from V and 9 bases from J; bases unmatched to any gene: 16. The CDR3 loop is CASSLGTSGIPSWVAQYF. The CDR3, as DNA: TGTGCCAGCAGCTTAGGGACTAGCGGGATCCCCAGCTGGGTGGCCCAGTACTTC.

Remarks on this clonotype: The junction departs from germline at one end; a sequencing error may be responsible. The chain uses TRBV11-2 and TRBJ2-1; D not certain. From germline, CDR1 is SGHAT and CDR2 FQNNGV. The CDR3 is made up of 16 amino acids. This CDR3 reads CANSPYTSYQDNEQSF. CDR3 in DNA: TGTGCCAACAGCCCATATACATCTTACCAAGACAATGAGCAGTCCTTC. Full variable domain (missing parts from reference TRBV11-2 and TRBJ2-1): EAGVAQSPRYKIIEKRQSVAFWCNPISGHATLYWYQQILGQGPKLLIQFQNNGVVDDSQLPKDRFSAERLKGVDSTLKIQPAKLEDSAVYLCANSPYTSYQDNEQSFGPGTRLTVL.

As concerns this clonotype: Being one base from a much bigger clone, this may be a read error. The V gene is TRBV29-1, the J gene TRBJ2-3, with D perhaps being TRBD1 or TRBD2 (5 bases each). Looked up from germline, CDR1 is SQVTM and CDR2 is ANQGSEA. The CDR3 is 13 residues long. For the CDR3, the DNA is TGCGGCGCCGCCGGGGCTAGCACAGATACGCAGTATTTT. Encoded protein: CGAAGASTDTQYF.

The V and J genes are TRBV28 and TRBJ2-7; tentative D call: TRBD2 (6 bases). Germline CDR1 reads MDHEN; CDR2 reads SYDVKM. This CDR3 is 12 amino acids long. The CDR3 nucleotides read TGTGCATCACGGGAGCGCACCTACGAGCAGTACTTC. Encoded protein: CASRERTYEQYF.

Concerning this clonotype itself: This could be a read error, since a much larger clone is one nucleotide away. The genes are TRBV6-1 and TRBJ2-3; 12 bases map to TRBD2. Germline CDR1 MNHNS, CDR2 SASEGT. CDR3 length: 17 amino acids. V dropped 7 bases and J dropped 2; count of bases not matched to a gene: 10. This chain's CDR3 is CASKELAGGKTTDTQYF. For the CDR3, the DNA is TGTGCCAGCAAAGAACTAGCGGGAGGCAAAACCACAGATACGCAGTATTTT.

The chain recombines TRBV6-5 with TRBJ2-1; the D is unclear. The CDR3 loop spans 12 amino acids. Trimming stripped 7 bases from V and 10 bases from J, with 14 bases between. CDR1 is MNHEY, CDR2 SVGAGI, per germline. This CDR3 is CASTDFKKEQFF. CDR3 in DNA: TGTGCCAGCACTGACTTCAAAAAAGAGCAGTTCTTC.

This chain joins TRBV6-2 or TRBV6-3 and TRBJ2-3, with unresolved D. The CDR3 consists of 15 residues. Trimming shortened V by 2 bases and J by 4 bases, and 13 bases separated the two germline ends. Germline V gene data show CDR1 as MNHEY and CDR2 as SVGEGT. The CDR3 loop is CASSYDKTASDTQYF. CDR3 nucleotides: TGTGCCAGCAGTTACGATAAGACTGCGTCAGATACGCAGTATTTT.

Ten or more counts support this clonotype. The rearrangement links TRBV12-5 to TRBJ2-1, with D possibly matching TRBD2 (6 bases). Trimming pared 6 bases from V and 8 bases from J, leaving 14 bases between. Germline values: CDR1 LGHNT, CDR2 FRNRAP. CDR3 length: 13 residues. CDR3 nucleotide sequence: TGTGCTAGTGGACGGGACTCCAATCATGAGCAGTTCTTC. This sequence encodes CASGRDSNHEQFF.

This clonotype was found a few times. The CDR3, as DNA: TGTGCCAGCAGTTTACGGCAGGGGATTCCCTACGAGCAGTACTTC. Encoded protein: CASSLRQGIPYEQYF. The rearrangement links TRBV28 to TRBJ2-7; tentatively, D is TRBD1 (6 bases). The CDR3 has 15 amino acids. Trimming stripped 2 bases from V and 2 bases from J, with 13 bases between. CDR1 is MDHEN, CDR2 SYDVKM, per germline.

As to this clonotype: A much larger clone is a single base away; this may be a read error. The V call is TRBV29-1, the J call TRBJ2-7, with a tentative D call TRBD1 (6 bases). This CDR3 comprises 12 residues. Germline V gene lookup returns CDR1 SQVTM and CDR2 ANQGSEA. CDR3 DNA: TGCAGCGTTGCTGGACAGACCTACGAGCGGTACTTC. Its protein is CSVAGQTYERYF.

The CDR3 region is CSVEGQGVIHHSTDTQYF. The CDR3 nucleotides read TGCAGCGTTGAGGGACAGGGGGTGATCCACCATTCCACAGATACGCAGTATTTT. The gene calls are TRBV29-1 and TRBJ2-3; 11 positions agree with TRBD1. The CDR3 consists of 18 residues. In germline, CDR1 is SQVTM, CDR2 ANQGSEA. With 3 bases clipped from V and 2 bases from J, the junction kept 13 bases outside the gene matches.

This clonotype was observed at least ten times. The rearrangement joins TRBV29-1 to TRBJ1-3, with 7 bases aligning to TRBD1. J was trimmed by 3 bases and V by 4 bases; bases with no gene match: 12. In germline, CDR1 is SQVTM, CDR2 ANQGSEA. CDR3 length equals 16 residues. The CDR3 is CSVALLTGEGGNTIYF. The CDR3 DNA reads TGCAGCGTTGCGCTACTTACAGGGGAAGGTGGAAACACCATATATTTT. The variable domain in full, completed from reference TRBV29-1 and TRBJ1-3, reads SAVISQKPSRDICQRGTSLTIQCQVDSQVTMMFWYRQQPGQSLTLIATANQGSEATYESGFVIDKFPISRPNLTFSTLTVSNMSPEDSSIYLCSVALLTGEGGNTIYFGEGSWLTVV.

CDR3 in DNA: TGTGCCAGCAGCTTTTGGGTTCCAGAAGAACAGTACTTC. It encodes CASSFWVPEEQYF. The gene calls are TRBV11-2 and TRBJ2-7; D gene unclear. The germline CDR1 and CDR2 sequences are SGHAT and FQNNGV. V was trimmed by 3 bases and J by 10 bases, leaving 16 bases between them. The CDR3 runs to 13 residues.

The rearrangement joins TRBV11-1 to TRBJ2-1; D remains unclear. Trimming left V 4 bases short and J 5 bases short, with 30 bases between. Germline lookup yields CDR1 SGHAT and CDR2 FQDESV (reference sequence). This CDR3 has 20 amino acids. For the CDR3, the DNA is TGTGCCAGCAGCTCCCCCGAGGCAGTAGATGAAGCCCCGAGGCACAATGAGCAGTTCTTC. Amino acids: CASSSPEAVDEAPRHNEQFF.

The chain uses TRBV6-6 and TRBJ2-5, with D unclear. This CDR3 has 15 residues. Per germline, CDR1 MNHNY and CDR2 SVGAGI (reference sequence). V was clipped by 3 bases and J by 2 bases, with 13 bases between them. CDR3 residues: CASSYSRTRQETQYF. DNA for the CDR3: TGTGCCAGCAGTTATTCCAGGACCCGACAAGAGACCCAGTACTTC.

This clonotype has more than one count but fewer than ten. This sequence joins TRBV5-1 and TRBJ2-3; D might be TRBD1 (5 bases). Between the trimmed V and J ends, which lost 0 bases and 2 bases, there was a span of 7 bases. The CDR3 is 14 amino acids. CDR1 and CDR2 from the germline V gene are SGHRS and YFSETQ. The chain's CDR3 is CASSLDRHTDTQYF. The CDR3 nucleotides read TGCGCCAGCAGCTTGGACAGGCACACAGATACGCAGTATTTT.

Points on this clonotype: An end of the junction differs from the germline gene, which may be a read error. CDR3 loop: CANSARTGPYVQYF. CDR3 coding DNA: TGTGCCAACAGCGCTCGGACAGGGCCGTACGTGCAGTACTTC. The J gene is TRBJ2-7, the V gene TRBV11-3; 8 bases map to TRBD1. This CDR3 contains 14 residues. Germline CDR1 and CDR2: SGHNT and YENEEA.

A word on this clonotype: A much larger clone lies a single base off, so this may be a read error. The chain couples TRBV4-2 to TRBJ1-2, with no clear D. The germline CDR1 and CDR2 sequences are LGHNA and YNFKEQ. The CDR3 runs 14 residues. The germline V and J ends were trimmed by 4 bases and 2 bases, with 11 bases remaining between them. CDR3: CASSLLGTNYGYTF. DNA for the CDR3: TGTGCCAGCAGCCTACTGGGAACGAACTATGGCTACACCTTC.

Comments on this clonotype: One end of the junction varies from germline; a read error may be responsible. The chain links TRBV6-2 or TRBV6-3 to TRBJ1-5, with TRBD1 identical over 8 bases. The V gene's germline CDR1 is MNHEY and CDR2 SVGEGT. The CDR3 is 17 residues long. The CDR3 DNA reads TGTGCCAGCAGACCCAACCGTGACAGGGGCCACTGGCAGCCCCCGCATTTT. Translated, it gives CASRPNRDRGHWQPPHF.

In the case of this clonotype: This could be a read error, since a much larger clone is one nucleotide away. This chain connects TRBV4-2 to TRBJ2-3; D might be TRBD2 (5 bases). V lost 7 bases to trimming and J lost 2 bases, with 19 bases between them. The germline CDR1 and CDR2 sequences are LGHNA and YNFKEQ. The CDR3 runs to 16 residues. Here the CDR3 reads CASTPSRGVDTDTQYF. CDR3 coding DNA: TGTGCCAGCACCCCCAGCCGGGGAGTAGACACAGATACGCAGTATTTT.

The CDR3: CATHSGLAGVETQYF. CDR3 nucleotides: TGTGCCACCCACTCGGGACTAGCGGGAGTAGAGACCCAGTACTTC. The J gene is TRBJ2-5, the V gene TRBV6-1, with TRBD2 matching 14 bases. The germline V gene has CDR1 MNHNS and CDR2 SASEGT. CDR3 length: 15 residues. Trimming removed 10 bases from V and 4 bases from J; junction bases left unmatched: 8.

This chain links TRBV11-2 with TRBJ2-1; D may be TRBD2 (6 bases). Germline V gene data show CDR1 as SGHAT and CDR2 as FQNNGV. The CDR3 loop spans 16 amino acids. Trimming removed 3 bases at V and 0 bases at J, with 12 bases between. This CDR3 is CASSFCGESSYNEQFF. The CDR3 DNA sequence: TGTGCCAGCAGCTTTTGCGGGGAAAGCTCCTACAATGAGCAGTTCTTC.

Concerning this clonotype: A much larger clone sits a single nucleotide away, making a read error possible. The rearrangement links TRBV12-3 or TRBV12-4 to TRBJ2-4; D might be TRBD1 (6 bases). This CDR3 spans 16 amino acids. Here the CDR3 reads CASSLRPGVAENIQYF. CDR3 nucleotides: TGTGCCAGCAGTTTAAGACCAGGGGTAGCCGAAAACATTCAGTACTTC.

The gene calls are TRBV6-2 or TRBV6-3 and TRBJ2-1; 10 positions match TRBD2. The CDR3 extends over 15 amino acids. CDR1 MNHEY and CDR2 SVGEGT come from the germline V gene. V shed 5 bases, J shed 5 bases, and the junction held 6 bases outside the gene matches. CDR3 coding DNA: TGTGCCAGCAGTAACCTAGCGGGAGATCACAATGAGCAGTTCTTC. This translates into CASSNLAGDHNEQFF.

In the case of this clonotype: At one boundary the junction diverges from the germline segment, which might be a read error. The chain has TRBV29-1 and TRBJ2-1, with D possibly TRBD2 on 6 matching bases. This CDR3 region has 15 residues. The germline gives CDR1 SQVTM, CDR2 ANQGSEA. In nucleotides, the CDR3 is TGCAACGTTGAAGTAGGAGGGCCAATGGACAATGAGCAGTCCTTC. Amino acids: CNVEVGGPMDNEQSF.